Shown below are 24 T cell receptor beta chains from a single sample sequenced in a study of molecular identifiers for immune sequencing clone quantification. TCRdb re-called the PCR reads with MiXCR, one entry per CDR3 protein. The table includes around 460,000 distinct CDR3 sequences, about 20% detected once. Material: naive CD8+ T cells from blood, with Jurkat cell RNA spiked in. Subset given: FACS-sorted CD8+CD4-CCR7+CD45RA+ naive T cells. Receptor source: a human donor in good health. Some libraries in this study had Jurkat cell RNA spiked in.

This clonotype was seen at least ten times. The V gene is TRBV7-2, the J gene TRBJ2-5; D possibly matches TRBD1 or TRBD2 (5 bases each). V shed 5 bases and J shed 2 bases, with 12 bases lying between them. This CDR3 is built from 14 residues. Germline loops: CDR1 SGHTA, CDR2 FQGNSA. CDR3 bases: TGTGCCAGCAGCCAGTGGGGGAATCAAGAGACCCAGTACTTC. Its translation is CASSQWGNQETQYF.

Notes on this clonotype: Being one base from a much bigger clone, this may be a read error. This chain connects TRBV5-6 to TRBJ2-3; TRBD1 is a possible D gene (5 bases). From germline, CDR1 is SGHDT and CDR2 YYEEEE. Trimming shortened V by 5 bases and J by 0 bases, and 13 bases separated the two germline ends. The CDR3 is 15 amino acids. CDR3 sequence (DNA): TGTGCCAGCAGACCGATAGGGGCCAGCACAGATACGCAGTATTTT. Encoded protein: CASRPIGASTDTQYF. The full variable domain, rest sourced from reference TRBV5-6 and TRBJ2-3, is DAGVTQSPTHLIKTRGQQVTLRCSPKSGHDTVSWYQQALGQGPQFIFQYYEEEERQRGNFPDRFSGHQFPNYSSELNVNALLLGDSALYLCASRPIGASTDTQYFGPGTRLTVL.

In this sample, this clonotype turned up many times. J is TRBJ2-3 and V is TRBV12-3 or TRBV12-4; 7 nucleotides align to TRBD2. V lost 9 bases, J lost 4 bases, and 10 bases stayed unmatched. The CDR3 loop spans 14 amino acids. This CDR3 is CASNPGGGADTQYF. In nucleotides, the CDR3 is TGTGCCAGTAACCCGGGAGGCGGAGCAGATACGCAGTATTTT.

The V and J genes are TRBV4-1 and TRBJ2-7; possibly TRBD2 for D (5 bases). From germline, CDR1 is MGHRA and CDR2 YSYEKL. This CDR3 has 13 residues. Trimming removed 3 bases at V and 1 base at J, with 7 bases between. Here the CDR3 DNA reads TGCGCCAGCAGCCACGGGGAGTCCTACGAGCAGTACTTC. Its translation is CASSHGESYEQYF.

This chain connects TRBV12-3 or TRBV12-4 to TRBJ2-3; TRBD2 is a possible D gene (6 bases). The CDR3 length is 15 residues. V shed 4 bases and J shed 4 bases, with 15 bases lying between them. DNA for the CDR3: TGTGCCAGCAGTTACGGGACTCTGTCCCCAGATACGCAGTATTTT. Translated: CASSYGTLSPDTQYF.

Ten or more counts support this clonotype. This chain joins TRBV19 and TRBJ2-7; D unresolved. The CDR3 loop spans 14 amino acids. The V gene's germline CDR1 is LNHDA and CDR2 SQIVND (reference sequence). Trimming removed 5 bases from V and 2 bases from J, with 13 bases in between. The DNA for the CDR3 is TGTGCCAGTAGTTTCCGGACCGGCACCTACGAGCAGTACTTC. Encoded protein: CASSFRTGTYEQYF.

The genes are TRBV15 and TRBJ2-2, with D perhaps matching TRBD1 (6 bases). Germline V CDR1 and CDR2: LNHNV, YYDKDF (reference sequence). The CDR3 runs to 13 residues. V lost 11 bases, J lost 6 bases, and 16 bases lay in between. This CDR3 is CAAGQINAGELFF. The CDR3 coding sequence is TGTGCCGCCGGACAGATCAACGCCGGGGAGCTGTTTTTT. The variable domain in full, with the rest retrieved from reference TRBV15 and TRBJ2-2, is DAMVIQNPRYQVTQFGKPVTLSCSQTLNHNVMYWYQQKSSQAPKLLFHYYDKDFNNEADTPDNFQSRRPNTSFCFLDIRSPGLGDTAMYLCAAGQINAGELFFGEGSRLTVL.

This clonotype was seen repeatedly, ten times or more. CDR3 sequence (DNA): TGCGCCAGCAGCCAAGATCCCGGGACAGGGGTCGGCGAGCAGTACTTC. This gives the protein CASSQDPGTGVGEQYF. The chain has TRBV4-3 and TRBJ2-7; 10 bases fit TRBD1. CDR1 is LGHNA, CDR2 YSLEER, per germline. CDR3 length: 16 amino acids. The V gene end was trimmed by 0 bases and the J gene end by 6 bases; junction bases not matched to a gene: 8.

This clonotype was recorded once. The conserved closing phenylalanine or tryptophan is absent in this CDR3, likely reflecting a read error. V usage is TRBV12-3 or TRBV12-4 and J usage is TRBJ2-5; 9 bases are a match to TRBD1. CDR3 length: 17 residues. J was trimmed by 5 bases and V by 5 bases; bases with no gene match: 15. The CDR3: CASSLTSRDREGETQYY. The CDR3, as DNA: TGTGCCAGCAGTCTAACCAGCCGGGACAGGGAAGGGGAGACCCAGTACTAC.

This clonotype was detected many times. The genes are TRBV7-8 and TRBJ2-2; the D is unclear. V lost 4 bases, J lost 0 bases, and 9 bases lay in between. The CDR3 runs to 15 residues. Per the germline V gene, CDR1 is SGHVS and CDR2 is FQNEAQ. Written as DNA, the CDR3 is TGTGCCAGCAGCTACCGGGCTACGAACACCGGGGAGCTGTTTTTT. It codes for CASSYRATNTGELFF.

This chain connects TRBV12-3 or TRBV12-4 to TRBJ2-2; 7 bases fit TRBD1. The CDR3 runs to 19 residues. V was clipped by 3 bases and J by 1 base; unmatched bases: 14. CDR3 DNA: TGTGCCAGCAGTTTGGGGACAGAGTCGCTTACAAAGAACACCGGGGAGCTGTTTTTT. It translates to CASSLGTESLTKNTGELFF.

A note on this clonotype: Likely a read error: the CDR3 ends without its conserved phenylalanine or tryptophan. The chain links TRBV20-1 to TRBJ2-7; D gene unclear. The germline V and J ends were trimmed by 1 base and 0 bases, with 10 bases remaining between them. The CDR3 runs 14 residues. The germline gives CDR1 DFQATT, CDR2 SNEGSKA (reference sequence). CDR3 DNA sequence: TGCAGTGCTAGAGGGATTGACCACTCCTACGAGCAGTACCTC. Translating it yields CSARGIDHSYEQYL.

Concerning this clonotype: One base away lies a much larger clone, so this may be a sequencing read error. The chain uses TRBV4-3 and TRBJ2-1, with D possibly matching TRBD1 (5 bases). Between the trimmed V and J ends, which lost 3 bases and 12 bases, there was a span of 9 bases. This CDR3 contains 11 residues. Germline-derived CDR1 and CDR2 are LGHNA and YSLEER. CDR3 bases: TGCGCCAGCAGCCAGAGCAGGGTGCAGTTCTTC. Amino acid sequence: CASSQSRVQFF.

This chain connects TRBV9 to TRBJ2-2; D is unclear. Germline V lookup: CDR1 SGDLS, CDR2 YYNGEE. Trimming removed 0 bases at V and 4 bases at J, with 7 bases between. The CDR3 extends over 14 amino acids. CDR3 residues: CASSVALLTGELFF. The CDR3, as DNA: TGTGCCAGCAGCGTAGCTCTGCTCACCGGGGAGCTGTTTTTT.

This clonotype has a count of ten or more. The J gene is TRBJ2-3, the V gene TRBV27; maybe TRBD1 (6 bases). Germline values: CDR1 MNHEY, CDR2 SMNVEV (reference sequence). The CDR3 is 16 residues long. Trimming took 1 base from V and 5 from J, leaving 16 bases between them. This CDR3 reads CASSLWIGQTLDTQYF. CDR3 bases: TGTGCCAGCAGTTTATGGATCGGACAGACCCTAGATACGCAGTATTTT.

This clonotype was seen many times. The chain recombines TRBV20-1 with TRBJ1-5; TRBD1 might be the D (6 bases). The CDR3 spans 15 residues. The V gene's germline CDR1 is DFQATT and CDR2 SNEGSKA (reference sequence). V was pared by 3 bases and J by 7 bases, with 19 bases between. The CDR3 loop is CSASSLTGSGQPQHF. DNA of the CDR3: TGCAGTGCTAGTTCCCTGACAGGTTCAGGGCAGCCCCAGCATTTT.

Only a few counts were recorded for this clonotype. V is TRBV10-3 and J is TRBJ2-3; TRBD2 matches 12 bases. Trimming removed 0 bases from V and 1 base from J; junction bases left unmatched: 2. The CDR3 sequence is 17 residues long. Germline CDR1 is ENHRY and CDR2 is SYGVKD. The CDR3 region has the DNA TGTGCCATCAGTGAGTCGAGGACTAGCGGGGGCACAGATACGCAGTATTTT. Amino acids: CAISESRTSGGTDTQYF.

This clonotype was found many times. The CDR3 spells CSVEEVAGKNIQYF. Here the CDR3 DNA reads TGCAGCGTTGAAGAGGTCGCGGGGAAAAACATTCAGTACTTC. This chain links TRBV29-1 with TRBJ2-4; possible D gene TRBD2, 6 bases. The V end lost 0 bases, the J end lost 4 bases, and 10 bases lay between the germline ends. This CDR3 spans 14 amino acids. Germline CDR1 SQVTM, CDR2 ANQGSEA.

Worth noting for this clonotype: One end of the junction is discordant with germline, which a read error may explain. V usage is TRBV6-2 or TRBV6-3 and J usage is TRBJ2-7; the match to TRBD2 covers 12 bases. The germline CDR1 and CDR2 sequences are MNHEY and SVGEGT. The CDR3 contains 15 residues. In DNA, the CDR3 is TGTGCCGGCAGTTACCCGACTAGCGGGGGTGACGAGCAGTACTTC. Translating gives CAGSYPTSGGDEQYF.

The chain has TRBV5-1 and TRBJ1-1; D not resolved. Trimming pared 3 bases from V and 1 base from J, leaving 16 bases between. The CDR3 loop spans 16 amino acids. The germline V gene has CDR1 SGHRS and CDR2 YFSETQ. CDR3 in amino acids: CASSSMLGLTNTEAFF. CDR3 nucleotides: TGCGCCAGCAGCTCCATGCTTGGTCTAACGAACACTGAAGCTTTCTTT.

V usage is TRBV7-9 and J usage is TRBJ2-5; the D gene could be TRBD1 or TRBD2 (5 bases each). The V end was cut by 3 bases, the J end by 4 bases, with 15 bases between. The germline CDR1 and CDR2 sequences are SEHNR and FQNEAQ (reference sequence). The CDR3 is 15 residues long. This chain's CDR3 is CASSFSGLGGETQYF. The CDR3 DNA sequence: TGTGCCAGCAGCTTTTCTGGACTTGGGGGAGAGACCCAGTACTTC.

This clonotype was seen ten or more times. J is TRBJ1-1 and V is TRBV5-6; no definite D call. The CDR3 totals 12 residues. CDR1 is SGHDT and CDR2 is YYEEEE in the germline V gene. V lost 0 bases and J 11 bases, leaving 11 bases between the germline ends. CDR3 coding DNA: TGTGCCAGCAGCTTGGGCAGCGGGAGGGCTTTCTTT. Translating gives CASSLGSGRAFF.

This clonotype was counted a few times. The rearrangement links TRBV12-3 or TRBV12-4 to TRBJ1-5; 8 positions match TRBD1. V was pared by 5 bases and J by 6 bases, with 6 bases of the junction left unmatched. The CDR3 length is 14 residues. The CDR3, as DNA: TGTGCCAGCAGTACCCCAGGGGGCAGTCAGCCCCAGCATTTT. The encoded protein is CASSTPGGSQPQHF.

The sample holds many counts of this clonotype. This chain joins TRBV30 and TRBJ1-1, with D perhaps TRBD1 (5 bases). Germline CDR1 reads GTSNPN; CDR2 reads SVGIG (reference sequence). Trimming stripped 1 base from V and 0 bases from J, with 15 bases between. CDR3 length: 16 residues. The CDR3 protein is CAWSALGTPLNTEAFF. DNA of the CDR3: TGTGCCTGGAGTGCATTAGGGACCCCACTGAACACTGAAGCTTTCTTT.